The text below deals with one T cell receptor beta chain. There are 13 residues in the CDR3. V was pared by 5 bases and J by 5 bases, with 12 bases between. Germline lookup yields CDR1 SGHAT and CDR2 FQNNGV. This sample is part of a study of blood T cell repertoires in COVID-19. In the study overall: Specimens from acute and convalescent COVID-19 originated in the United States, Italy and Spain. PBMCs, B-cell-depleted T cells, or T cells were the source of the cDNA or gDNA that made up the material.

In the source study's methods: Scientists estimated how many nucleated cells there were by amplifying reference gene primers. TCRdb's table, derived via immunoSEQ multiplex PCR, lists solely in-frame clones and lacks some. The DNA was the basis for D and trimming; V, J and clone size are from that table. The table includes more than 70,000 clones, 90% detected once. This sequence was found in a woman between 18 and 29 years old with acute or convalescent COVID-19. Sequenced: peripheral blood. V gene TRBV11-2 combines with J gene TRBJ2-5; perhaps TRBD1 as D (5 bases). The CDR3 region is CASSRVRGETQYF. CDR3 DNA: TGTGCCAGCAGCCGCGTTAGGGGTGAGACCCAGTACTTC.